Below, 26 T cell receptor beta chains from the same sample are listed, as sequenced in a study of CD4 T cells in relation to SARS-CoV-2 and coronaviruses. Before the COVID-19 pandemic, during about 2011-2019, CD4+ T cells were taken from unexposed donors. Method: immunoSEQ multiplex PCR; TCRdb's copy keeps in-frame clones and lacks some. The table shows about 55,000 clones, with 75% to 90% occurring only once. Material for sequencing was memory CD4+ T cells from PBMCs. These receptor sequences come from a human donor in good health.

The rearrangement joins TRBV4-2 to TRBJ2-3; TRBD2 matches 10 bases. Germline CDR1 reads LGHNA; CDR2 reads YNFKEQ. Losses at the gene ends were 0 bases for V and 0 bases for J; bases not matched to a gene: 3. The CDR3 is 17 residues long. This CDR3 reads CASSQEGLARSTDTQYF. The DNA of the CDR3 is TGTGCCAGCAGCCAAGAGGGACTAGCGCGTAGCACAGATACGCAGTATTTT.

CDR3 sequence: CASRHHQETQYF. The CDR3 coding sequence is TGTGCCAGCAGACATCACCAAGAGACCCAGTACTTC. The chain uses TRBV21-1 and TRBJ2-5; the table names TRBD1, a call not compared with the DNA. TRBV21-1 is a recognized pseudogene. This CDR3 is built from 12 residues.

The V call is TRBV19, the J call TRBJ1-1; no definite D call. The germline CDR1 and CDR2 sequences are LNHDA and SQIVND (reference sequence). The CDR3 is 14 residues long. V lost 3 bases and J lost 0, with 8 bases in between. CDR3: CASSIPVMNTEAFF. The CDR3, as DNA: TGTGCCAGTAGTATCCCCGTTATGAACACTGAAGCTTTCTTT.

The chain is built from TRBV3-1 (or the pseudogene TRBV3-2) and TRBJ2-1, with 9 bases fitting TRBD2. This CDR3 comprises 17 residues. The V gene end was trimmed by 4 bases and the J gene end by 6 bases; junction bases not matched to a gene: 13. Germline V gives CDR1 LGHDT, CDR2 YNNKEL (reference sequence). The DNA of the CDR3 is TGTGCCAGCAGCCGAGAACTAGCGGGTTTGAGTAGCAATGAGCAGTTCTTC. Translation gives CASSRELAGLSSNEQFF.

The rearrangement uses TRBV4-1 and TRBJ2-2; D is undetermined. This CDR3 has 17 amino acids. The V end lost 4 bases, the J end lost 6 bases, and 21 bases lay between the germline ends. Germline-derived CDR1 and CDR2 are MGHRA and YSYEKL. The CDR3 nucleotides read TGCGCCAGCAGCCGAGGTAGTGGCAGGCGGTACGCCGGGGAGCTGTTTTTT. As protein: CASSRGSGRRYAGELFF.

This clone has a single count. The chain carries TRBV18 and TRBJ2-7; unclear D gene. Germline V gene lookup returns CDR1 KGHSH and CDR2 LQKENI. V was pared by 0 bases and J by 5 bases, with 8 bases between. The CDR3 has 13 amino acids. The CDR3 reads CASSPPVANEQYF. The CDR3 DNA follows: TGTGCCAGCTCACCACCGGTGGCCAACGAGCAGTACTTC. Combining the CDR3 with reference TRBV18 and TRBJ2-7 gives the whole variable domain NAGVMQNPRHLVRRRGQEARLRCSPMKGHSHVYWYRQLPEEGLKFMVYLQKENIIDESGMPKERFSAEFPKEGPSILRIQQVVRGDSAAYFCASSPPVANEQYFGPGTRLTVT.

The chain has TRBV6-4 and TRBJ2-1, with unresolved D. The V end lost 6 bases, the J end lost 8 bases, and 26 bases lay between the germline ends. Per the germline V gene, CDR1 is MRHNA and CDR2 is SNTAGT. The CDR3 totals 17 residues. CDR3: CASSQFGRTGGQDEQFF. The CDR3 DNA reads TGTGCCAGCAGCCAGTTTGGTAGGACCGGCGGTCAGGATGAGCAGTTCTTC.

The chain uses TRBV5-1 and TRBJ2-1; the match to TRBD2 covers 8 bases. The V and J ends lost 5 bases and 2 bases, in that order; junction bases with no gene match: 6. The CDR3 sequence is 15 residues long. CDR1 is SGHRS and CDR2 is YFSETQ in the germline V gene. The CDR3 region has the DNA TGCGCCAGCAGACCGACTAGCGAAACCTACAATGAGCAGTTCTTC. This codes for CASRPTSETYNEQFF.

This clone was detected a few times. This chain connects TRBV19 to TRBJ1-2; the D gene is possibly TRBD1 (6 bases). There are 14 residues in the CDR3. V lost 6 bases and J lost 2, with 13 bases in between. Germline CDR1 LNHDA, CDR2 SQIVND (reference sequence). The CDR3 reads CASSMDSLNYGYTF. CDR3 coding DNA: TGTGCCAGTAGCATGGACAGTTTAAACTATGGCTACACCTTC.

The V and J genes are TRBV7-9 and TRBJ2-7; 14 nucleotides match TRBD2. The CDR3 sequence is 16 residues long. V shed 2 bases, J shed 4 bases, and the junction held 4 bases outside the gene matches. Germline V gene sequence: CDR1 SEHNR, CDR2 FQNEAQ (reference sequence). This CDR3 is CASSLLGLAGEYEQYF. The CDR3 DNA reads TGTGCCAGCAGCTTACTGGGACTAGCGGGAGAGTACGAGCAGTACTTC.

The rearrangement joins TRBV7-9 to TRBJ2-1; D is uncertain. The CDR3 covers 12 residues. V was clipped by 5 bases and J by 6 bases, with 8 bases between them. Germline loops: CDR1 SEHNR, CDR2 FQNEAQ (reference sequence). The CDR3 protein is CASSPLANEQFF. The CDR3 region has the DNA TGTGCCAGCAGCCCCCTGGCCAATGAGCAGTTCTTC.

The chain recombines TRBV28 with TRBJ2-7, with TRBD2 matching 9 bases. The V gene end was trimmed by 0 bases and the J gene end by 5 bases; junction bases not matched to a gene: 5. CDR1 MDHEN and CDR2 SYDVKM come from the germline V gene. CDR3 size: 15 residues. CDR3 nucleotide sequence: TGTGCCAGCAGTTTATGGGCGGGAGGGCCCGACGAGCAGTACTTC. Its protein product is CASSLWAGGPDEQYF.

V and J are TRBV4-2 and TRBJ2-3; 11 bases fit TRBD2. The CDR3 has 19 amino acids. Germline V gene sequence: CDR1 LGHNA, CDR2 YNFKEQ. Trimming took 0 bases from V and 0 from J; bases not matched to a gene: 8. The CDR3, as DNA: TGTGCCAGCAGCCAAGATAATAGCGGGAGGGGTCGGAGCACAGATACGCAGTATTTT. Amino acids: CASSQDNSGRGRSTDTQYF.

The chain couples TRBV7-2 to TRBJ2-2, with TRBD1 matching over 7 bases. Germline CDR1 reads SGHTA; CDR2 reads FQGNSA. Losses at the gene ends were 5 bases for V and 4 bases for J; bases not matched to a gene: 10. The CDR3 is 16 residues long. CDR3 residues: CASSVDRVSRTGELFF. Here the CDR3 DNA reads TGTGCCAGCAGCGTCGACAGGGTTTCGCGCACCGGGGAGCTGTTTTTT.

The rearrangement joins TRBV19 to TRBJ2-1; D not resolved. V gave up 3 bases and J gave up 9 bases, with 12 bases separating them. The germline V gene has CDR1 LNHDA and CDR2 SQIVND (reference sequence). This CDR3 contains 13 residues. The CDR3 nucleotides read TGTGCCAGTAGTATTGGGGTAGCTCGTGAGCAGTTCTTC. Its translation: CASSIGVAREQFF.

The chain uses TRBV6-6 and TRBJ2-5; tentatively, D is TRBD2 (5 bases). Trimming removed 2 bases at V and 7 bases at J, with 14 bases between. CDR3 length equals 14 residues. Germline V gene lookup returns CDR1 MNHNY and CDR2 SVGAGI (reference sequence). The CDR3 is CASSYVRSGGTQYF. The CDR3 DNA follows: TGTGCCAGCAGTTACGTCAGGTCCGGAGGGACCCAGTACTTC.

V usage is TRBV15 and J usage is TRBJ1-2, with D unresolved. Germline values: CDR1 LNHNV, CDR2 YYDKDF (reference sequence). The germline V and J ends were trimmed by 0 bases and 13 bases, with 15 bases remaining between them. The CDR3 sequence is 13 residues long. The DNA of the CDR3 is TGTGCCACCAGCAGAGATGTCGAGGGCACCTGCACCTTC. It codes for CATSRDVEGTCTF.

The table lists this clone with a count of one. This rearrangement joins TRBV7-2 to TRBJ1-5, with TRBD1 identical over 9 bases. Losses at the gene ends were 6 bases for V and 4 bases for J; bases not matched to a gene: 7. CDR3 size: 15 residues. The germline V gene encodes CDR1 SGHTA and CDR2 FQGNSA. The DNA for the CDR3 is TGTGCCAGCAGTTGGGGACAGGGCGGGAATCAGCCCCAGCATTTT. Translation gives CASSWGQGGNQPQHF.

This clone occurred once. This chain links TRBV29-1 with TRBJ2-7; a weak D match, TRBD1 (6 bases). In germline, CDR1 is SQVTM, CDR2 ANQGSEA. CDR3 length equals 13 residues. V was clipped by 5 bases and J by 0 bases, with 11 bases between them. The CDR3 DNA reads as TGCAGCGTTCTAACAGGGAACTCCTACGAGCAGTACTTC. It yields the protein CSVLTGNSYEQYF.

This CDR3 is CASSLLRGGELFF. DNA of the CDR3: TGTGCCAGCAGTTTACTGCGGGGCGGGGAGCTGTTTTTT. The chain joins TRBV12-3 or TRBV12-4 to TRBJ2-2; D may be TRBD2 (6 bases). With 2 bases removed from V and 7 bases from J, the gap between germline ends came to 8 bases. The CDR3 runs 13 residues.

This rearrangement joins TRBV11-2 to TRBJ2-7, with D perhaps TRBD1 or TRBD2 (6 bases each). CDR1 is SGHAT and CDR2 is FQNNGV in the germline V gene. This CDR3 contains 16 residues. With 5 bases removed from V and 2 bases from J, the gap between germline ends came to 19 bases. CDR3 sequence reads: CASSDLTKRGPYEQYF. CDR3 DNA: TGTGCCAGCAGCGATTTAACGAAACGGGGGCCCTACGAGCAGTACTTC.

This clone was counted a few times. V gene TRBV6-5 combines with J gene TRBJ1-1; 7 bases agree with TRBD1. This CDR3 comprises 16 residues. The V gene end was trimmed by 2 bases and the J gene end by 1 base; junction bases not matched to a gene: 7. CDR1 MNHEY and CDR2 SVGAGI come from the germline V gene. The CDR3 DNA reads TGTGCCAGCAGTTACAGGGGGCTGCTTGGGAACACTGAAGCTTTCTTT. Protein product: CASSYRGLLGNTEAFF.

This chain uses TRBV20-1 with TRBJ2-1; D gene unclear. Germline CDR1 reads DFQATT; CDR2 reads SNEGSKA (reference sequence). This CDR3 is 15 amino acids long. V gave up 3 bases and J gave up 0 bases, with 12 bases separating them. CDR3 nucleotides: TGCAGTGCTAGTCGAGACACAAGCTCCTACAATGAGCAGTTCTTC. Translated: CSASRDTSSYNEQFF.

This clone was picked up a small number of times. Written as DNA, the CDR3 is TGCAGCGTTGATCCCCGGCGCGTCTCCTACAATGAGCAGTTCTTC. Protein: CSVDPRRVSYNEQFF. The rearrangement joins TRBV29-1 to TRBJ2-1; D is unresolved. CDR3 size: 15 residues. Germline values: CDR1 SQVTM, CDR2 ANQGSEA. The ends were cut back, 3 bases at V and 0 bases at J, with 12 bases in the middle.

A single count supports this clone. In DNA, the CDR3 is TGTGCCAGCAGCTTAGTAGTCGGGAACCTTGAGCAGTTCTTC. It encodes CASSLVVGNLEQFF. The rearrangement links TRBV11-2 to TRBJ2-1, with D perhaps matching TRBD2 (5 bases). Trimming shortened V by 1 base and J by 9 bases, and 13 bases separated the two germline ends. The germline V gene encodes CDR1 SGHAT and CDR2 FQNNGV. The CDR3 extends over 14 amino acids. The full variable domain, its missing parts supplied by reference TRBV11-2 and TRBJ2-1, is EAGVAQSPRYKIIEKRQSVAFWCNPISGHATLYWYQQILGQGPKLLIQFQNNGVVDDSQLPKDRFSAERLKGVDSTLKIQPAKLEDSAVYLCASSLVVGNLEQFFGPGTRLTVL.

Only one count was recorded for this clone. The chain joins TRBV20-1 to TRBJ2-1; TRBD2 matches 9 bases. The CDR3 covers 17 residues. The trim removed 3 bases at V and 4 bases at J, leaving 13 bases unmatched. The germline CDR1 and CDR2 sequences are DFQATT and SNEGSKA (reference sequence). The CDR3 loop is CSASKASGARIYNEQFF. In DNA, the CDR3 is TGCAGTGCTAGTAAGGCTAGCGGGGCCCGCATTTACAATGAGCAGTTCTTC.